Following are 14 T cell receptor beta chains from one sample sequenced in a study of blood T cell repertoires in COVID-19. The repertoire was sequenced with immunoSEQ multiplex PCR; TCRdb's copy has only in-frame clones and lacks some. This repertoire shows some 530,000 clones, approximately 91% found once; its top ten account for 8% to 9.5%. The material sequenced was PBMCs or T cells enriched from blood (not recorded which). The source is a woman in her sixties who had recovered from COVID-19.

The rearrangement uses TRBV7-2 and TRBJ2-5, with 9 bases that match TRBD1. CDR3 length: 15 amino acids. V shed 2 bases, J shed 2 bases, and the junction held 3 bases outside the gene matches. Germline-derived CDR1 and CDR2 are SGHTA and FQGNSA. CDR3 sequence: CASSLLGTGQETQYF. In DNA form, the CDR3 reads TGTGCCAGCAGCTTACTGGGGACAGGGCAAGAGACCCAGTACTTC. Drawing the rest from reference TRBV7-2 and TRBJ2-5, the complete variable domain is GAGVSQSPSNKVTEKGKDVELRCDPISGHTALYWYRQSLGQGLEFLIYFQGNSAPDKSGLPSDRFSAERTGGSVSTLTIQRTQQEDSAVYLCASSLLGTGQETQYFGPGTRLLVL.

The chain recombines TRBV5-4 with TRBJ2-1; D might be TRBD2 (6 bases). The CDR3 loop spans 14 amino acids. Germline CDR1 and CDR2: SGHNT and YYREEE (reference sequence). The V end lost 3 bases, the J end lost 4 bases, and 11 bases lay between the germline ends. The DNA of the CDR3 is TGTGCCAGCAGCTCCGGAGGGCTTTACAATGAGCAGTTCTTC. Protein sequence: CASSSGGLYNEQFF.

The rearrangement uses TRBV10-3 and TRBJ1-2, with 7 positions matching TRBD1. This CDR3 comprises 15 residues. V shed 1 base, J shed 2 bases, and the junction held 4 bases outside the gene matches. CDR1 and CDR2 (germline): ENHRY, SYGVKD. CDR3 DNA: TGTGCCATCAGTGAGTTTGCAGGGGGGAACTATGGCTACACCTTC. Its translation: CAISEFAGGNYGYTF.

The chain has TRBV3-1 (or the pseudogene TRBV3-2) and TRBJ1-2; D perhaps matches TRBD1 (6 bases). The germline V gene has CDR1 LGHDT and CDR2 YNNKEL (reference sequence). Deletions cut 5 bases from V and 7 bases from J, with 20 bases between. The CDR3 consists of 15 residues. The CDR3 nucleotides read TGTGCCAGCAGCGATGGTCTCACAGGGTATGGTGGCTACACCTTC. The encoded protein is CASSDGLTGYGGYTF.

V and J are TRBV13 and TRBJ1-5; D might be TRBD1 (5 bases). Germline values: CDR1 PRHDT, CDR2 FYEKMQ (reference sequence). Trimming pared 5 bases from V and 7 bases from J, leaving 15 bases between. The CDR3 has 14 amino acids. DNA for the CDR3: TGTGCCAGCAGCCAAAACAGGAATCAGCAGCCCCAGCATTTT. It encodes CASSQNRNQQPQHF.

This chain uses TRBV11-2 with TRBJ2-2, with 8 positions matching TRBD1. The CDR3 totals 15 residues. Germline V gene sequence: CDR1 SGHAT, CDR2 FQNNGV. After removal of 6 bases from V and 6 bases from J, the junction contained 9 bases not matched to a gene. The CDR3 bases are TGTGCCAGCAGAGCGATCCAGGGGGCCGCCGGGGAGCTGTTTTTT. It yields the protein CASRAIQGAAGELFF. The full variable domain, with the rest looked up from reference TRBV11-2 and TRBJ2-2, is EAGVAQSPRYKIIEKRQSVAFWCNPISGHATLYWYQQILGQGPKLLIQFQNNGVVDDSQLPKDRFSAERLKGVDSTLKIQPAKLEDSAVYLCASRAIQGAAGELFFGEGSRLTVL.

The rearrangement uses TRBV9 and TRBJ2-1, with D perhaps matching TRBD2 (5 bases). The CDR3 spans 15 residues. Germline V gene data show CDR1 as SGDLS and CDR2 as YYNGEE. V lost 0 bases and J 8 bases, leaving 15 bases between the germline ends. CDR3 protein: CASSVGETSGDEQFF. The CDR3 DNA follows: TGTGCCAGCAGCGTAGGGGAAACTAGTGGGGATGAGCAGTTCTTC. The whole variable domain, filled in from reference TRBV9 and TRBJ2-1, reads DSGVTQTPKHLITATGQRVTLRCSPRSGDLSVYWYQQSLDQGLQFLIQYYNGEERAKGNILERFSAQQFPDLHSELNLSSLELGDSALYFCASSVGETSGDEQFFGPGTRLTVL.

The chain recombines TRBV12-3 or TRBV12-4 with TRBJ1-5, with D uncertain. The germline V and J ends were trimmed by 11 bases and 14 bases, with 13 bases remaining between them. The CDR3 spans 9 residues. The CDR3 bases are TGTGCCCCCAAGTCCGGGAAGCATTTT. This encodes CAPKSGKHF.

The CDR3 bases are TGCAGCGTTGAAGCGCGGGGCAGTTCCTACGAGCAGTACTTC. Translated: CSVEARGSSYEQYF. The chain joins TRBV29-1 to TRBJ2-7; D is perhaps TRBD2 (6 bases). V was trimmed by 1 base and J by 1 base, leaving 11 bases between them. CDR1 is SQVTM, CDR2 ANQGSEA, per germline. CDR3 size: 14 residues.

The CDR3 bases are TGCGCCAGCAGCTTGCATCGGGGACAGGGGGCCTCCTATAATTCACCCCTCCACTTT. The encoded protein is CASSLHRGQGASYNSPLHF. This rearrangement joins TRBV5-1 to TRBJ1-6, with 12 positions matching TRBD1. J was trimmed by 0 bases and V by 1 base; bases with no gene match: 5. The CDR3 spans 19 residues. The germline V gene encodes CDR1 SGHRS and CDR2 YFSETQ.

V usage is TRBV19 and J usage is TRBJ1-1, with D possibly TRBD1 on 6 matching bases. Germline CDR1 is LNHDA and CDR2 is SQIVND (reference sequence). The V end lost 10 bases, the J end lost 1 base, and 19 bases lay between the germline ends. The CDR3 extends over 15 amino acids. The DNA of the CDR3 is TGTGCCACCCCATCTGGGGGCTCGAAGAACACTGAAGCTTTCTTT. It translates to CATPSGGSKNTEAFF.

V and J are TRBV6-5 and TRBJ1-3; no reliable D call. V was pared by 7 bases and J by 0 bases, with 10 bases between. The CDR3 contains 14 residues. The germline V gene has CDR1 MNHEY and CDR2 SVGAGI. The CDR3 region is CASTMNFSGNTIYF. The DNA of the CDR3 is TGTGCCAGCACGATGAACTTCTCTGGAAACACCATATATTTT.

This clone was seen only a few times. The rearrangement joins TRBV28 to TRBJ2-3, with 11 bases identical to TRBD2. The CDR3 has 16 residues. V dropped 6 bases and J dropped 2; count of bases not matched to a gene: 7. Looked up from germline, CDR1 is MDHEN and CDR2 is SYDVKM. The CDR3 here is CASRGTGLADTDTQYF. Here the CDR3 DNA reads TGTGCCAGCAGAGGGACGGGACTAGCGGACACAGATACGCAGTATTTT.

To note about this clone: Other DNA sequences from this sample encode an identical CDR3 as well. The gene calls are TRBV29-1 and TRBJ1-2; the D gene is possibly TRBD1 (6 bases). The V gene's germline CDR1 is SQVTM and CDR2 ANQGSEA. There are 12 residues in the CDR3. V was clipped by 6 bases and J by 0 bases, with 8 bases between them. In nucleotides, the CDR3 is TGCAGCGTCGGACAGACTAACTATGGCTACACCTTC. Translating it yields CSVGQTNYGYTF. The variable domain in full, completed from reference TRBV29-1 and TRBJ1-2, reads SAVISQKPSRDICQRGTSLTIQCQVDSQVTMMFWYRQQPGQSLTLIATANQGSEATYESGFVIDKFPISRPNLTFSTLTVSNMSPEDSSIYLCSVGQTNYGYTFGSGTRLTVV.